This T cell receptor beta chain stems from a study of blood T cells in healthy people across ages. Study findings and constraints: Older individuals had lower TCR beta diversity per million T cells (the decline was roughly linear).

Drawn from each donor were roughly 10 milliliters of peripheral blood. With a J-beta primer mix and a sample-barcoded 5' primer, a second PCR ran roughly 7 to 11 cycles. TCRdb ran MiXCR on the 5' RACE reads and lists one entry per CDR3 protein. The sample carries about 680,000 distinct CDR3 sequences, 45% to 50% recorded once. In the case of this clonotype: Antigen unknown.

Trimming stripped 5 bases from V and 3 bases from J, with 11 bases between. This CDR3 contains 14 residues. Germline V gene lookup returns CDR1 SGHTA and CDR2 FQGNSA. The chain combines TRBV7-2 with TRBJ1-5; a possible D gene is TRBD1 (5 bases). Sequenced input: blood. This clonotype was sampled from a woman between 55 and 75 years old in good health. CDR3 sequence reads: CASSRRGFNQPQHF. The CDR3 nucleotides are TGTGCCAGCAGCCGAAGGGGTTTCAATCAGCCCCAGCATTTT.